Below, 7 T cell receptor beta chains from the same sample are listed, as sequenced in a study of a mutant IDH1 vaccine in newly diagnosed glioma. Their antigen targets remain unknown. Sample time point: week 11, during vaccination. The study gave 300 ug of mutant IDH1 20-mer peptide per vaccine dose, with topical imiquimod. The protocol was immunoSEQ multiplex PCR, while the TCRdb copy is restricted to in-frame clones and leaves out a portion. There are fewer than 75,000 clones in the sample; roughly 83% occur only once, and around 8.2% lies in the top ten. The specimen comprised PBMCs, sampled from a glioma patient whose treatment included an IDH1 peptide vaccine. The receptors shown here come from a woman aged 50 to 60 with glioma.

This CDR3 is CASSHPDRDTEAFF. The DNA of the CDR3 is TGTGCCAGCAGCCACCCCGACAGGGACACTGAAGCTTTCTTT. The V and J genes are TRBV11-2 and TRBJ1-1, with TRBD1 matching 7 bases. Trimming cost V 5 bases and J 3 bases; bases outside gene matches: 6. This CDR3 is built from 14 residues. Germline V CDR1 and CDR2: SGHAT, FQNNGV.

The V call is TRBV28, the J call TRBJ1-1; the D is unclear. The germline V and J ends were trimmed by 5 bases and 1 base, with 5 bases remaining between them. Germline loops: CDR1 MDHEN, CDR2 SYDVKM. This CDR3 has 12 amino acids. The CDR3 region has the DNA TGTGCCAGCAGTCTACGGAACACTGAAGCTTTCTTT. Translated, it gives CASSLRNTEAFF.

V is TRBV27 and J is TRBJ1-5; D ambiguous. Germline assignment: CDR1 MNHEY and CDR2 SMNVEV (reference sequence). CDR3 length: 15 residues. Deletions cut 3 bases from V and 5 bases from J, with 14 bases between. DNA for the CDR3: TGTGCCAGCAGTTTTTTCTGGAGCCCCGATCAGCCCCAGCATTTT. Translating it yields CASSFFWSPDQPQHF.

This rearrangement joins TRBV7-9 to TRBJ1-2; tentative D call: TRBD1 (5 bases). Germline V gene lookup returns CDR1 SEHNR and CDR2 FQNEAQ (reference sequence). Trimming took off 5 bases at V and 4 bases at J, with 23 bases between the two ends. The CDR3 sequence is 17 residues long. The CDR3 is CASSLKLSGDEVYGYTF. The CDR3 DNA follows: TGTGCCAGCAGCCTCAAATTATCGGGGGACGAGGTCTATGGCTACACCTTC.

CDR3 amino acids: CSAGLGTEAFF. CDR3 DNA sequence: TGCAGTGCTGGGTTGGGGACTGAAGCTTTCTTT. The chain uses TRBV20-1 and TRBJ1-1; D is ambiguous. The CDR3 is made up of 11 amino acids. V was trimmed by 5 bases and J by 5 bases, leaving 9 bases between them. Per the germline V gene, CDR1 is DFQATT and CDR2 is SNEGSKA (reference sequence).

This chain joins TRBV7-9 and TRBJ2-3; TRBD2 agrees at 15 bases. CDR1 is SEHNR and CDR2 is FQNEAQ in the germline V gene (reference sequence). This CDR3 has 19 amino acids. After removal of 5 bases from V and 5 bases from J, the junction contained 14 bases not matched to a gene. CDR3: CASSTSGTSGGTSVDTQYF. As DNA, the CDR3 is TGTGCCAGCAGCACCTCCGGGACTAGCGGGGGGACGTCAGTAGATACGCAGTATTTT.

The rearrangement joins TRBV30 to TRBJ2-2; D is possibly TRBD2 (6 bases). The V gene lost 3 bases and the J gene lost 4 bases, with 15 bases spanning the gap. Germline V lookup: CDR1 GTSNPN, CDR2 SVGIG (reference sequence). The CDR3 covers 15 residues. As DNA, the CDR3 is TGTGCCTGGAGGCCGGAGGGGCAACTCACCGGGGAGCTGTTTTTT. This gives the protein CAWRPEGQLTGELFF.